The TCR beta chain under discussion was sequenced for a study of cytomegalovirus exposure and HLA in healthy donors. General study results and limits: Versus the approximately 670-donor mean, an Asian-associated ancestry cluster reportedly showed fewer N-insertions in a later analysis. Immune exposure was documented only through CMV serostatus.

In the PCR, 60 Vbeta and 13 Jbeta primers were used. Libraries were prepared by immunoSEQ multiplex PCR; TCRdb keeps only in-frame clonotypes and omits some of them. The profile covers about 100,000 clones, with roughly 84% appearing a single time and 1.2% taken by the ten largest. Germline CDR1 is MNHEY and CDR2 is SMNVEV (reference sequence). V was shortened by 2 bases and J by 14 bases, with 29 bases between the two germline ends. CDR3 length: 17 residues. For this clone: No antigen is known for it.

The clonotype comes from a woman aged 18 to 35 in good health and CMV-seronegative. This rearrangement joins TRBV27 to TRBJ2-3; maybe TRBD2 (7 bases). The sample taken for sequencing was PBMCs. CDR3 in amino acids: CASSLGSVGRGGHGWYF. Here the CDR3 DNA reads TGTGCCAGCAGTTTAGGATCGGTGGGGAGGGGGGGCCATGGATGGTATTTT.